Listed here is a single T cell receptor beta chain. Its antigen remains unidentified. Looked up from germline, CDR1 is SGHVS and CDR2 is FNYEAQ. V shed 4 bases and J shed 3 bases, with 10 bases lying between them. The length of the CDR3 is 14 residues. The data stem from a study of beta chain features in type 1 diabetes. Every bit of the isolated RNA underwent reverse transcription, so sequencing read expressed TCRB transcripts. Sequencing of naive, central memory and regulatory T cell samples gave an average of about 3.57 million reads. The repertoire was sequenced with immunoSEQ multiplex PCR; TCRdb's copy has only in-frame clones and lacks some. The sample carries 160,000 or so clones, roughly 63% recorded once. Findings and caveats of the study: All four CD4+ subsets of Type 1 diabetes patients contained TCRB CDR3s that were moderately but significantly shorter.

The rearrangement uses TRBV7-6 and TRBJ2-1, with a possible D match to TRBD1 (6 bases). This TCR came from a man aged 25-45 years with type 1 diabetes. Sequencing used naive CD4+ T cells from blood. The CDR3 loop is CASSYKQGYNEQFF. In nucleotides, the CDR3 is TGTGCCAGCAGCTACAAACAGGGCTACAATGAGCAGTTCTTC.